A single sample is the source of the 15 T cell receptor beta chains below, sequenced in a study of technical replicates of blood from several donors. Profiled with immunoSEQ multiplex PCR; TCRdb holds only in-frame clones, not every one. The table lists some 70,000 clones, over 95% of them singletons. The material sequenced was T cells isolated from PBMCs. The receptor set was obtained from a human donor in good health.

The V call is TRBV7-4, the J call TRBJ2-7; TRBD2 aligns across 8 bases. The J segment lost 3 bases and the V segment lost 3 bases, leaving 13 bases of the junction unmatched. Germline CDR1 and CDR2: SGHVT and SQSDAQ. This CDR3 contains 17 residues. The CDR3 coding sequence is TGTGCCAGCAGCTTGGGGGTAGCGGGATGGGGGGACTACGAGCAGTACTTC. Translation: CASSLGVAGWGDYEQYF.

The chain uses TRBV6-6 and TRBJ1-5; TRBD1 might be the D (5 bases). V lost 6 bases to trimming and J lost 5 bases, with 14 bases between them. CDR1 MNHNY and CDR2 SVGAGI come from the germline V gene (reference sequence). This CDR3 spans 14 amino acids. CDR3 DNA: TGTGCCAGCAGGGCTAGGGGTGAGGATCAGCCCCAGCATTTT. Translation gives CASRARGEDQPQHF.

The V gene is TRBV5-1, the J gene TRBJ2-1; D uncertain. V shed 2 bases and J shed 8 bases, with 11 bases lying between them. The CDR3 length is 13 residues. Germline-derived CDR1 and CDR2 are SGHRS and YFSETQ. CDR3 bases: TGCGCCAGCAGCTTCGAGACTTTGGATGAGCAGTTCTTC. It encodes CASSFETLDEQFF.

This sequence joins TRBV7-9 and TRBJ2-5; 7 nucleotides line up with TRBD1. CDR1 and CDR2 from the germline V gene are SEHNR and FQNEAQ (reference sequence). CDR3 size: 14 residues. V gave up 5 bases and J gave up 2 bases; unmatched junction bases: 5. CDR3 loop: CASSLLTGQETQYF. The CDR3 nucleotides are TGTGCCAGCAGCCTGCTGACAGGGCAAGAGACCCAGTACTTC.

The chain carries TRBV28 and TRBJ1-2; TRBD1 matches at 9 bases. Germline CDR1 is MDHEN and CDR2 is SYDVKM. The CDR3 is 15 amino acids. Trimming took 3 bases from V and 7 from J; bases not matched to a gene: 9. In DNA, the CDR3 is TGTGCCAGCAGTTTGCCGGGACAGGGCGTTGGTGGCTACACCTTC. This sequence encodes CASSLPGQGVGGYTF.

The chain has TRBV25-1 and TRBJ1-5; 7 nucleotides agree with TRBD1. The CDR3 runs 15 residues. J gave up 1 base and V 9 bases, and 9 bases lay outside the gene matches. The germline CDR1 and CDR2 sequences are MGHDK and SYGVNS. The CDR3 region has the DNA TGTGCCAGTAAAGGACAGGACTTAAGCAATCAGCCCCAGCATTTT. Amino acids: CASKGQDLSNQPQHF. Supplemented by reference TRBV25-1 and TRBJ1-5, the full variable domain reads EADIYQTPRYLVIGTGKKITLECSQTMGHDKMYWYQQDPGMELHLIHYSYGVNSTEKGDLSSESTVSRIRTEHFPLTLESARPSHTSQYLCASKGQDLSNQPQHFGDGTRLSIL.

V gene TRBV7-8 combines with J gene TRBJ2-5; TRBD1 is a possible D gene (6 bases). Trimming stripped 5 bases from V and 2 bases from J, with 15 bases between. This CDR3 spans 15 amino acids. Germline-derived CDR1 and CDR2 are SGHVS and FQNEAQ. CDR3 bases: TGTGCCAGCAGCCCCCAGACAGGCCCACAAGAGACCCAGTACTTC. Translating gives CASSPQTGPQETQYF.

This chain links TRBV7-9 with TRBJ2-1, with TRBD2 matching over 10 bases. V was clipped by 1 base and J by 1 base; unmatched bases: 4. The length of the CDR3 is 17 residues. Germline V CDR1 and CDR2: SEHNR, FQNEAQ (reference sequence). CDR3 coding DNA: TGTGCCAGCAGCTTAGATTTAGCGGGAGGTTCCTACAATGAGCAGTTCTTC. It is translated as CASSLDLAGGSYNEQFF.

V usage is TRBV6-1 and J usage is TRBJ2-1; 8 bases are a match to TRBD2. Per germline, CDR1 MNHNS and CDR2 SASEGT. CDR3 length: 16 residues. J lost 2 bases, V lost 4 bases, and 7 bases had no gene match. CDR3 amino acids: CASSASGGGTYNEQFF. CDR3 sequence (DNA): TGTGCCAGCAGTGCTTCCGGGGGGGGAACCTACAATGAGCAGTTCTTC.

This chain links TRBV10-3 with TRBJ2-7; TRBD2 aligns across 8 bases. CDR1 is ENHRY, CDR2 SYGVKD, per germline. The CDR3 has 15 residues. Trimming at V came to 2 bases and at J to 3 bases, leaving 6 bases not matched to a gene. CDR3 sequence reads: CAISERGGAGYEQYF. DNA for the CDR3: TGTGCCATCAGTGAGCGGGGGGGGGCCGGCTACGAGCAGTACTTC.

The chain recombines TRBV5-1 with TRBJ2-7; D may be TRBD2 (6 bases). The germline V gene has CDR1 SGHRS and CDR2 YFSETQ. Trimming removed 6 bases at V and 6 bases at J, with 16 bases between. This CDR3 has 13 residues. CDR3 sequence reads: CASKRTPEGEQYF. For the CDR3, the DNA is TGCGCCAGCAAACGGACACCGGAGGGCGAGCAGTACTTC. The variable domain in full, completed from reference TRBV5-1 and TRBJ2-7, reads KAGVTQTPRYLIKTRGQQVTLSCSPISGHRSVSWYQQTPGQGLQFLFEYFSETQRNKGNFPGRFSGRQFSNSRSEMNVSTLELGDSALYLCASKRTPEGEQYFGPGTRLTVT.

The chain joins TRBV28 to TRBJ2-7; TRBD1 matches at 8 bases. The CDR3 is 13 residues long. Trimming cost V 11 bases and J 3 bases; bases outside gene matches: 9. Germline assignment: CDR1 MDHEN and CDR2 SYDVKM. The CDR3 spells CAVKDRAGYEQYF. In DNA form, the CDR3 reads TGTGCCGTCAAGGACAGGGCGGGCTACGAGCAGTACTTC.

This chain links TRBV7-9 with TRBJ2-5, with D possibly matching TRBD2 (7 bases). Germline V gives CDR1 SEHNR, CDR2 FQNEAQ (reference sequence). The CDR3 is made up of 13 amino acids. V dropped 5 bases and J dropped 4 bases, with 11 bases sitting between them. This CDR3 is CASSGGAGETQYF. Here the CDR3 DNA reads TGTGCCAGCAGCGGGGGGGCCGGAGAGACCCAGTACTTC.

This clone was observed once. This rearrangement joins TRBV9 to TRBJ2-4; TRBD1 matches at 7 bases. Germline trimming cut 3 bases from V and 6 bases from J; bases unmatched to any gene: 6. Germline CDR1 is SGDLS and CDR2 is YYNGEE. The CDR3 sequence is 14 residues long. This chain's CDR3 is CASSAEGAGNIQYF. The CDR3 DNA reads as TGTGCCAGCAGCGCCGAGGGGGCTGGAAACATTCAGTACTTC.

The chain is built from TRBV27 and TRBJ2-1; a weak D match, TRBD1 (5 bases). The CDR3 totals 12 residues. V gave up 2 bases and J gave up 7 bases, with 6 bases separating them. Germline values: CDR1 MNHEY, CDR2 SMNVEV (reference sequence). The CDR3: CASSLPGNEQFF. In DNA, the CDR3 is TGTGCCAGCAGTTTACCAGGGAATGAGCAGTTCTTC.